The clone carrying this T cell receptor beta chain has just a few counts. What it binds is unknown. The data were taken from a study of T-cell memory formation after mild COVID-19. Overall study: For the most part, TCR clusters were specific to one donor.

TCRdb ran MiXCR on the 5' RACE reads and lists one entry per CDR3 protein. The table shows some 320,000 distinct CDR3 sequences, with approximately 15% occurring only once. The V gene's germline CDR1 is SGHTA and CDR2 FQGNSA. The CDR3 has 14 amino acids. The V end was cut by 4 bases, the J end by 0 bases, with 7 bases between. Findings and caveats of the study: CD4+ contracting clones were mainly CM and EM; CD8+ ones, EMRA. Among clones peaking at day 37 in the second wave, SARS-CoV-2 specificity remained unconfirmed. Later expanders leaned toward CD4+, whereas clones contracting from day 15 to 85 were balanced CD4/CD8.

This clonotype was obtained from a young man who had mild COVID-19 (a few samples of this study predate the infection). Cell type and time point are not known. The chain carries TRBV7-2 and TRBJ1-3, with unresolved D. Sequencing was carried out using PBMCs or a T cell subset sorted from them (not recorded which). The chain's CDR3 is CASSSQVSGNTIYF. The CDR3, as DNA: TGTGCCAGCAGCTCCCAAGTCTCTGGAAACACCATATATTTT.